This T cell receptor beta chain was sequenced in a study of cytomegalovirus exposure and HLA in healthy donors (dated by TCRdb to about 2017). Notes on the research overall: According to a later analysis, the 120 or so validation repertoires were produced on the same platform as the 700 or so repertoires of the first cohort. The study combined high-throughput TCR immunosequencing, statistical association of individual TCRs with disease status, and machine learning to predict cytomegalovirus infection status. In addition to the first cohort of roughly 670 subjects, a separate validation cohort of some 120 different subjects was used. The aim of the study was to test whether cataloging public T cell receptors could identify signatures of past pathogen exposure.

Library preparation was by the immunoSEQ multiplex PCR assay. Per the original workflow: A statistical classification framework was developed to diagnose cytomegalovirus status using the catalog of TCR beta chain sequences. The table was pulled from immuneACCESS by TCRdb, which kept in-frame rearrangements only. Such tables lose some clones; where checked, under half of the loss comes from unresolved V genes, and the rest has no known cause. V and J calls and clone size are copied from that table; D and trimming were computed from the DNA. Within this sample are fewer than 400,000 clones, with 70% to 90% of them counted one time only. The biggest ten clones account for around 0.96% of the sample. Comments on this clone: It lacks a known antigen. There are no base qualities to consult, and no much larger clone falls within one base.

Donors formed part of the validation cohort, which comprised 120 subjects and was distinct from the first cohort of several hundred subjects. Summary of the overall study and its limitations: The validation cohort had no HLA typing available for a later analysis, so co-occurrence within that cohort was assessed over all 120 or so repertoires. In a later analysis, TCRs clustered in the first cohort were found to also tend to co-occur in the roughly 120 validation repertoires, with around 94% of cluster scores above 0. The classifier was reported to diagnose cytomegalovirus status with high specificity and sensitivity in both the original cohort and the validation cohort. Most TCR sequences were seen in very few donors, while some public TCRs were found in many individuals. It was suggested by the authors that the approach could potentially be generalized to other disease states and immunological phenotypes. The study gave a list of 150 to 200 TCR beta chains associated with cytomegalovirus. In vitro tests confirmed that a few of the cytomegalovirus-associated TCR beta chains recognize cytomegalovirus antigens.

The sequencing input was PBMCs. The clonotype was recovered from a man aged 25 to 45 in good health and CMV-seronegative.

The encoded CDR3 is CASSRWEGTGGSGYTF. The bases read TGTGCCAGCAGTCGATGGGAGGGGACAGGGGGCTCTGGCTACACCTTC. The chain employs TRBV27 and TRBJ1-2; a stretch of 12 junction bases matches TRBD1. Relative to germline, V is missing 5 bases and J is missing 7 bases, with 11 bases of the junction outside any gene match. Via the germline V gene (reference sequence), CDR1 is MNHEY and CDR2 SMNVEV. The CDR3 measures 16 amino acids from cysteine to phenylalanine. The kept DNA is CDR3 alone, 48 bases in frame from the first base.